This TCR beta chain was profiled in a study of shared clonotypes between healthy human individuals. V trimming: 3 bases; J trimming: 0 bases; junction bases outside the gene matches: 5. Germline CDR1 reads MGHDK; CDR2 reads SYGVNS. This CDR3 comprises 17 residues. Study-level findings and limits: Generation probabilities were higher for clonotypes shared across all four sorted-subset donors than for unshared ones.

Concerning this clone: The antigen is not known.

Some clones are missing from TCRdb's copy, which holds only in-frame ones; the method was immunoSEQ multiplex PCR. The sample contains about 690,000 clones, 80% to 95% of which appear only once. The specimen was memory CD8+ T cells from PBMCs. The subset was: CD45RO+ cells pooled with CCR7-negative TemRA cells. The J gene is TRBJ2-1, the V gene TRBV25-1, with 10 positions matching TRBD2. This receptor was taken from a man between 18 and 29 years old in good health. Some clones in this sample may be carry-over from other donors' samples. This CDR3 reads CASSDPLAGSSYNEQFF. The CDR3 nucleotides are TGTGCCAGCAGTGACCCACTAGCGGGGAGCTCCTACAATGAGCAGTTCTTC.